This passage covers 10 T cell receptor beta chains from one sample sequenced in a study of OX40 agonist ivuxolimab in advanced cancers. Assay: immunoSEQ multiplex PCR; the TCRdb copy retains only in-frame clones and omits some. The sample has about 73,000 clones; around 84% are singletons. The sample consisted of CD4+ or CD8+ T cells sorted from blood, taken in a trial of the OX40 agonist ivuxolimab. The receptors here all came from an adult with an advanced solid tumor such as melanoma, head and neck, liver or kidney cancer.

The chain is built from TRBV5-1 and TRBJ1-1, with D uncertain. The V and J ends lost 1 base and 0 bases respectively, with 7 bases between them. The germline gives CDR1 SGHRS, CDR2 YFSETQ. CDR3 length: 14 amino acids. The CDR3 loop is CASSLNTLNTEAFF. For the CDR3, the DNA is TGCGCCAGCAGCTTGAACACTCTGAACACTGAAGCTTTCTTT.

This clone was found once. The V call is TRBV5-1, the J call TRBJ1-6; weak D call: TRBD1 (6 bases). Germline V gives CDR1 SGHRS, CDR2 YFSETQ. The V end was cut by 0 bases, the J end by 10 bases, with 17 bases between. There are 16 residues in the CDR3. The chain's CDR3 is CASSLVGTGRSSPLHF. CDR3 sequence (DNA): TGCGCCAGCAGCTTGGTCGGTACAGGGAGGTCATCACCCCTCCACTTT.

This chain links TRBV6-5 with TRBJ1-6; 9 nucleotides agree with TRBD1. This CDR3 comprises 16 residues. Germline CDR1 reads MNHEY; CDR2 reads SVGAGI. V dropped 0 bases and J dropped 7; count of bases not matched to a gene: 4. The CDR3 DNA reads TGTGCCAGCAGTTACTCGTCCGGGACAGGGAATTCACCCCTCCACTTT. It yields the protein CASSYSSGTGNSPLHF.

V and J are TRBV5-6 and TRBJ1-2; D is unresolved. The germline V gene encodes CDR1 SGHDT and CDR2 YYEEEE. V gave up 0 bases and J gave up 7 bases, with 16 bases separating them. The CDR3 is made up of 15 amino acids. This CDR3 is CASSLEGATAAGYTF. As DNA, the CDR3 is TGTGCCAGCAGCTTGGAGGGAGCTACTGCAGCTGGCTACACCTTC.

The genes are TRBV6-6 and TRBJ1-5, with a tentative D call TRBD1 (5 bases). CDR3 length: 15 amino acids. The V end lost 2 bases, the J end lost 9 bases, and 17 bases lay between the germline ends. Germline-derived CDR1 and CDR2 are MNHNY and SVGAGI (reference sequence). The CDR3 DNA sequence: TGTGCCAGCAGTTACCCCGGGACCCAACGGCGGCCCCAGCATTTT. Protein product: CASSYPGTQRRPQHF.

The J gene is TRBJ2-7, the V gene TRBV21-1; the D call of TRBD1 is as the table states it, not checked on the DNA. TRBV21-1 is described as a pseudogene. The CDR3 spans 14 residues. Written as DNA, the CDR3 is TGTGCCAGCAGCAGGAGGCAGGGGTCCTACGAGCAGTACTTC. Encoded protein: CASSRRQGSYEQYF.

CDR3 residues: CASDEGRPQETQYF. In nucleotides, the CDR3 is TGTGCCAGCGACGAGGGGCGGCCACAAGAGACCCAGTACTTC. The rearrangement links TRBV25-1 to TRBJ2-5; D tentatively fits TRBD1 or TRBD2 (5 bases each). V was shortened by 8 bases and J by 2 bases, with 15 bases between the two germline ends. The CDR3 has 14 residues. From germline, CDR1 is MGHDK and CDR2 SYGVNS.

The chain recombines TRBV7-2 with TRBJ2-1, with a tentative D call TRBD2 (5 bases). Germline CDR1 is SGHTA and CDR2 is FQGNSA. V lost 0 bases and J lost 7, with 13 bases in between. This CDR3 region has 15 residues. CDR3 DNA: TGTGCCAGCAGCTTAGCAGGGCTCTTAGCGAATGAGCAGTTCTTC. Translating it yields CASSLAGLLANEQFF.

The chain recombines TRBV9 with TRBJ2-5; 10 bases match TRBD2. J was trimmed by 4 bases and V by 0 bases; bases with no gene match: 6. CDR3 size: 16 residues. The germline V gene has CDR1 SGDLS and CDR2 YYNGEE. The CDR3 here is CASSVVPSGRAETQYF. The CDR3 DNA follows: TGTGCCAGCAGCGTAGTTCCTAGCGGGAGAGCAGAGACCCAGTACTTC. The variable domain in full, completed from reference TRBV9 and TRBJ2-5, reads DSGVTQTPKHLITATGQRVTLRCSPRSGDLSVYWYQQSLDQGLQFLIQYYNGEERAKGNILERFSAQQFPDLHSELNLSSLELGDSALYFCASSVVPSGRAETQYFGPGTRLLVL.

This chain links TRBV5-1 with TRBJ2-1; TRBD1 might be the D (6 bases). This CDR3 region has 14 residues. Trimming took off 2 bases at V and 3 bases at J, with 9 bases between the two ends. Looked up from germline, CDR1 is SGHRS and CDR2 is YFSETQ. The CDR3 nucleotides read TGCGCCAGCAGCTTCGGACAGTACTACAATGAGCAGTTCTTC. This encodes CASSFGQYYNEQFF.